A single sample is the source of the 11 T cell receptor beta chains below, sequenced in a study of blood T cell repertoires in COVID-19. Method: immunoSEQ multiplex PCR; TCRdb's copy keeps in-frame clones and lacks some. The repertoire holds fewer than 250,000 clones, with 82% as singletons. The sequencing sample was made of peripheral blood. These receptors all come from a woman of 80 years or more with acute or convalescent COVID-19.

The V call is TRBV18, the J call TRBJ1-6; the D is unclear. This CDR3 is built from 14 residues. V shed 3 bases and J shed 8 bases, with 11 bases lying between them. The germline V gene encodes CDR1 KGHSH and CDR2 LQKENI. CDR3 DNA sequence: TGTGCCAGCTCACCGACGGGTCGGGATTCACCCCTCCACTTT. This gives the protein CASSPTGRDSPLHF. The full variable domain, in which reference TRBV18 and TRBJ1-6 provide the parts outside the CDR3, is NAGVMQNPRHLVRRRGQEARLRCSPMKGHSHVYWYRQLPEEGLKFMVYLQKENIIDESGMPKERFSAEFPKEGPSILRIQQVVRGDSAAYFCASSPTGRDSPLHFGNGTRLTVT.

This clone was counted a few times. This chain links TRBV7-9 with TRBJ2-2; D perhaps matches TRBD1 (5 bases). There are 14 residues in the CDR3. Deletions cut 5 bases from V and 6 bases from J, with 13 bases between. The V gene's germline CDR1 is SEHNR and CDR2 FQNEAQ (reference sequence). This CDR3 reads CASSTSGISGELFF. For the CDR3, the DNA is TGTGCCAGCAGCACCTCAGGGATCTCCGGGGAGCTGTTTTTT.

This chain joins TRBV5-6 and TRBJ1-6, with D unclear. Germline V gene data show CDR1 as SGHDT and CDR2 as YYEEEE. The CDR3 spans 16 residues. The V and J ends lost 5 bases and 0 bases respectively, with 12 bases between them. CDR3 amino acids: CASRRGGSSYNSPLHF. The CDR3 DNA sequence: TGTGCCAGCAGACGGGGAGGGAGCTCCTATAATTCACCCCTCCACTTT. Based on the CDR3 plus reference TRBV5-6 and TRBJ1-6, the full variable domain is DAGVTQSPTHLIKTRGQQVTLRCSPKSGHDTVSWYQQALGQGPQFIFQYYEEEERQRGNFPDRFSGHQFPNYSSELNVNALLLGDSALYLCASRRGGSSYNSPLHFGNGTRLTVT.

This clone was detected once. The V gene is TRBV10-3, the J gene TRBJ2-1; maybe TRBD1 (5 bases). V lost 3 bases and J lost 0, with 12 bases in between. The CDR3 length is 16 residues. Germline CDR1 and CDR2: ENHRY and SYGVKD. CDR3 loop: CAISDQGKSSYNEQFF. The CDR3 DNA reads as TGTGCCATCAGTGATCAGGGAAAGAGCTCCTACAATGAGCAGTTCTTC.

This clone was seen only a few times. The chain combines TRBV5-6 with TRBJ1-4, with TRBD1 matching over 8 bases. The CDR3 covers 16 residues. Losses at the gene ends were 4 bases for V and 6 bases for J; bases not matched to a gene: 11. CDR1 is SGHDT and CDR2 is YYEEEE in the germline V gene. The CDR3 sequence is CASSLTGDTQDEKLFF. The CDR3 nucleotides are TGTGCCAGCAGCCTGACAGGGGACACCCAGGATGAAAAACTGTTTTTT.

In nucleotides, the CDR3 is TGTGCCAGCAGTTACCTGGCTAGCGGGAGGGCTGGGTTCACAGATACGCAGTATTTT. It yields the protein CASSYLASGRAGFTDTQYF. The chain carries TRBV6-2 or TRBV6-3 and TRBJ2-3, with 12 bases aligning to TRBD2. Trimming cost V 2 bases and J 2 bases; bases outside gene matches: 11. This CDR3 has 19 amino acids. Germline CDR1 and CDR2: MNHEY and SVGEGT.

The rearrangement uses TRBV5-1 and TRBJ2-7, with 7 bases identical to TRBD1. The V segment lost 4 bases and the J segment 2 bases; nucleotides outside the gene matches: 6. Germline values: CDR1 SGHRS, CDR2 YFSETQ. The CDR3 covers 14 residues. CDR3 DNA: TGCGCCAGCAGCAGTACAGGGGCCCCCTACGAGCAGTACTTC. As protein: CASSSTGAPYEQYF.

The V and J genes are TRBV28 and TRBJ1-4; D remains ambiguous. The length of the CDR3 is 15 residues. The V gene's germline CDR1 is MDHEN and CDR2 SYDVKM. Trimming removed 2 bases from V and 8 bases from J, with 15 bases in between. CDR3 protein: CASSLGGSGEEKLFF. The CDR3 DNA follows: TGTGCCAGCAGTTTAGGCGGGTCCGGGGAAGAAAAACTGTTTTTT.

The chain links TRBV2 to TRBJ1-4; D is possibly TRBD1 (5 bases). The CDR3 extends over 15 amino acids. V lost 6 bases and J 5 bases, leaving 16 bases between the germline ends. Germline V lookup: CDR1 SNHLY, CDR2 FYNNEI. CDR3 loop: CASRGGDLGNEKLFF. CDR3 DNA sequence: TGTGCCAGCAGAGGAGGGGACCTAGGGAATGAAAAACTGTTTTTT.

The V call is TRBV11-2, the J call TRBJ2-1; D gene unclear. Between the trimmed V and J ends, which lost 1 base and 6 bases, there was a span of 10 bases. CDR3 length equals 14 residues. Germline V gene sequence: CDR1 SGHAT, CDR2 FQNNGV. This CDR3 reads CASSLVRSVNEQFF. CDR3 DNA sequence: TGTGCCAGCAGCTTAGTACGCTCAGTCAATGAGCAGTTCTTC.

J is TRBJ2-1 and V is TRBV11-2; possibly TRBD2 for D (5 bases). This CDR3 has 12 amino acids. Trimming removed 6 bases at V and 7 bases at J, with 10 bases between. CDR1 and CDR2 (germline): SGHAT, FQNNGV. The CDR3 nucleotides read TGTGCCAGCAGTTTCAGCGGAAATGAGCAGTTCTTC. Amino acid sequence: CASSFSGNEQFF.